Listed below are T cell receptor beta chains from one sample, sequenced in a study of cytomegalovirus exposure and HLA in healthy donors. Produced via immunoSEQ multiplex PCR; TCRdb's table is partial and in-frame only. This sample carries about 76,000 clones, 65% to 80% of them seen once, and the ten largest clones take 9.5% to 13%. The source material was PBMCs. Receptor source: a male donor in good health and CMV-seropositive. CDR3s include the opening cysteine and the closing phenylalanine or tryptophan. The D gene is left open where the match is weak.

j_call d_call v_call cdr3_aa
TRBJ2-7 . TRBV7-3 CASSPPRGTRSPYEQYF
TRBJ2-1 TRBD2 TRBV9 CASGGLAGGYNEQFF
TRBJ2-7 TRBD1 TRBV7-6 CASSSRGQGATYEQYF
TRBJ2-1 . TRBV30 CAWNAGANEQFF
TRBJ1-1 . TRBV28 CASSIRTIKTEAFF
TRBJ2-1 TRBD2 TRBV7-9 CASTELAPNEQFF
TRBJ2-3 TRBD2 TRBV11-2 CASSPRSGTAQYF
TRBJ2-7 TRBD1 TRBV9 CASSAQGQAAYEQYF
TRBJ2-7 . TRBV6-1 CASSESLYEQYF
TRBJ1-6 . TRBV30 CAWSEVGYYNSPLHF
TRBJ1-6 TRBD1 TRBV6-1 CASNIPTGDNSPLHF
TRBJ2-6 TRBD2 TRBV18 CASSPPLAGSGANVLTF
TRBJ2-7 . TRBV7-9 CASTTQGQGDEQYF
TRBJ2-7 TRBD1 TRBV27 CASSSQGQADPLYEQYF
TRBJ1-1 . TRBV4-2 CASSQDLAGGTEAFF
TRBJ1-5 TRBD1 TRBV5-8 CASSRTGVGNQPQHF
TRBJ2-7 TRBD2 TRBV10-1 CARTLAGGTYEQYF
TRBJ1-2 . TRBV19 CASKGDSSENYGYTF
TRBJ2-7 . TRBV15 CATSSQLSANYEQYF
TRBJ1-1 . TRBV27 CASSLRSGHTEAFF
TRBJ2-7 . TRBV5-1 CASSLGGGSYEQYF
TRBJ1-1 TRBD1 TRBV5-1 CASNDRGVKSEAFF
TRBJ2-2 . TRBV13 CASSLVNGELFF
TRBJ2-2 TRBD2 TRBV27 CASSLAGGPPGELFF
TRBJ1-6 TRBD1 TRBV4-3 CASSQDLRPGQANSPLHF
TRBJ2-1 . TRBV5-4 CASSFRGNEQFF
TRBJ1-3 . TRBV19 CASSGTAALSGNTIYF
TRBJ2-1 . TRBV2 CASSDQVRGEQFF
TRBJ2-3 . TRBV29-1 CSVAQGSTDTQYF
TRBJ2-5 TRBD1 TRBV18 CASSPPGQEGETQYF
TRBJ2-2 TRBD1 TRBV2 CASNRGQGTTGELFF
TRBJ2-3 TRBD2 TRBV7-9 CASIPGLAGERADTQYF
TRBJ2-2 . TRBV27 CASSLFNGELFF
TRBJ2-7 TRBD1 TRBV27 CASSLLGTGPYGQYF
TRBJ1-5 . TRBV7-9 CASSLAVGAEPQHF
TRBJ1-1 TRBD1 TRBV9 CASSAGQVNRAEAFF
TRBJ2-3 . TRBV7-8 CASKTHSGPLDTQYF
TRBJ1-2 TRBD1 TRBV5-1 CASSGGQGDYGYTF
TRBJ1-6 . TRBV14 CASSQDVLYSPLHF
TRBJ2-3 TRBD2 TRBV10-1 CASSESMGSGRYTDTQYF
TRBJ1-2 . TRBV14 CASSQVAGVGGYTF
TRBJ1-5 . TRBV18 CASSSSTNSNQPQHF
TRBJ2-3 . TRBV7-3 CASSLTGGEGASTDTQYF
TRBJ1-1 . TRBV20-1 CSAPQGGNSFF
TRBJ2-3 TRBD2 TRBV6-1 CASSSGGAIDTQYF
TRBJ2-2 TRBD1 TRBV9 CASSARTGVNSGELFF
TRBJ2-1 TRBD1 TRBV4-1 CASSRLPGQGIDNEQFF
TRBJ1-2 TRBD1 TRBV6-5 CASSLTGDYGYTF
. TRBD2 TRBV11-2 CASSSLISGKKNEQYF
TRBJ1-6 . TRBV5-1 CASSLNGYNSPLHF
TRBJ1-2 . TRBV19 CASTREGGYGYTF